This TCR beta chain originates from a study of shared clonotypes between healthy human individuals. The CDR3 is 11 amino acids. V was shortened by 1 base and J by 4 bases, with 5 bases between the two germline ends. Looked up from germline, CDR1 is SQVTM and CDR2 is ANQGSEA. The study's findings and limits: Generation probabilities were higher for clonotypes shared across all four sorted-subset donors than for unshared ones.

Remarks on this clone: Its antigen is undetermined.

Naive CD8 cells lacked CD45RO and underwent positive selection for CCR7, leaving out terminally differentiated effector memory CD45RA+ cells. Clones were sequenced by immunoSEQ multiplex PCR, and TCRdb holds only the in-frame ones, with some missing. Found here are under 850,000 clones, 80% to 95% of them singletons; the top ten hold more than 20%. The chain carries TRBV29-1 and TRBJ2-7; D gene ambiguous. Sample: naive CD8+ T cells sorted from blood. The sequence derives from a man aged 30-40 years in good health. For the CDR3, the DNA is TGCAGCGTTGAAGTCTTTTACGAGCAGTACTTC. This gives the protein CSVEVFYEQYF.